The 17 T cell receptor beta chains given below trace back to one sample, sequenced in a study of shared clonotypes between healthy human individuals. Terminally differentiated effector memory CD45RA+ cells were left out of the naive CD8 fraction, which was CD45RO-negative and positively selected for CCR7. The protocol was immunoSEQ multiplex PCR, while the TCRdb copy is restricted to in-frame clones and leaves out a portion. The sample includes hundreds of thousands of clones, around 96% of them seen just once. Sequencing was done on a sample of naive CD8+ T cells sorted from blood. All receptors derive from a woman aged 25 to 39 in good health.

V gene TRBV29-1 combines with J gene TRBJ2-7, with 7 bases fitting TRBD1. The germline gives CDR1 SQVTM, CDR2 ANQGSEA. The V and J ends lost 5 bases and 6 bases, in that order; junction bases with no gene match: 13. The CDR3 length is 14 residues. The chain's CDR3 is CSVTQGIKRGEQYF. The DNA for the CDR3 is TGCAGCGTTACACAGGGGATAAAGAGAGGCGAGCAGTACTTC.

The chain links TRBV28 to TRBJ2-7; 9 nucleotides line up with TRBD1. Germline V CDR1 and CDR2: MDHEN, SYDVKM. The CDR3 covers 15 residues. V shed 6 bases, J shed 2 bases, and the junction held 8 bases outside the gene matches. This CDR3 is CASSHDRGTTYEQYF. CDR3 bases: TGTGCCAGCAGCCACGACAGGGGGACGACCTACGAGCAGTACTTC.

This sequence joins TRBV10-3 and TRBJ2-3, with 14 bases aligning to TRBD2. This CDR3 spans 18 amino acids. V lost 0 bases, J lost 2 bases, and 4 bases stayed unmatched. Germline CDR1 reads ENHRY; CDR2 reads SYGVKD. DNA of the CDR3: TGTGCCATCAGTGAGTCGGAGACTAGCGGGAGGGACACAGATACGCAGTATTTT. Its protein product is CAISESETSGRDTDTQYF.

The V call is TRBV28, the J call TRBJ2-5; TRBD2 aligns across 13 bases. Germline V lookup: CDR1 MDHEN, CDR2 SYDVKM. This CDR3 region has 16 residues. V gave up 6 bases and J gave up 7 bases; unmatched junction bases: 11. The CDR3 loop is CASSSLTSGRVGTQYF. The CDR3 nucleotides read TGTGCCAGCAGCTCCCTCACTAGCGGGAGGGTTGGGACCCAGTACTTC.

This chain connects TRBV5-6 to TRBJ1-1, with D possibly being TRBD1 (5 bases). The CDR3 has 13 amino acids. Trimming pared 4 bases from V and 0 bases from J, leaving 7 bases between. CDR1 is SGHDT and CDR2 is YYEEEE in the germline V gene. For the CDR3, the DNA is TGTGCCAGCAGCATAGGGGTGAACACTGAAGCTTTCTTT. Residues: CASSIGVNTEAFF.

The V and J genes are TRBV2 and TRBJ1-4; D possibly corresponds to TRBD1 (5 bases). V was clipped by 10 bases and J by 7 bases, with 19 bases between them. The CDR3 runs 14 residues. CDR1 and CDR2 from the germline V gene are SNHLY and FYNNEI. The CDR3 here is CATRIGGSGEKLFF. The CDR3, as DNA: TGTGCCACCAGGATTGGGGGTAGCGGTGAAAAACTGTTTTTT.

The V gene is TRBV19, the J gene TRBJ2-7, with D hard to call. Trimming took 0 bases from V and 3 from J, leaving 6 bases between them. The CDR3 is made up of 13 amino acids. The germline V gene encodes CDR1 LNHDA and CDR2 SQIVND (reference sequence). This CDR3 reads CASSIEVNYEQYF. CDR3 bases: TGTGCCAGTAGTATAGAGGTAAACTACGAGCAGTACTTC.

V and J are TRBV29-1 and TRBJ2-7; D perhaps matches TRBD2 (6 bases). Germline assignment: CDR1 SQVTM and CDR2 ANQGSEA. CDR3 length equals 13 residues. The CDR3 nucleotides read TGCAGTGCAACCGGCGGGAACTCCTACGAGCAGTACTTC. This encodes CSATGGNSYEQYF.

The chain carries TRBV5-1 and TRBJ1-1; 9 nucleotides line up with TRBD1. V lost 0 bases, J lost 1 base, and 1 base stayed unmatched. Germline CDR1 is SGHRS and CDR2 is YFSETQ. This CDR3 has 15 residues. As DNA, the CDR3 is TGCGCCAGCAGCTTGGTGGGACAGGGGAACACTGAAGCTTTCTTT. This codes for CASSLVGQGNTEAFF.

The V gene is TRBV6-1, the J gene TRBJ1-5; D not certain. V was trimmed by 3 bases and J by 3 bases, leaving 18 bases between them. Germline CDR1 and CDR2: MNHNS and SASEGT. The CDR3 runs to 17 residues. CDR3: CASSDPGNKWVNQPQHF. CDR3 DNA sequence: TGTGCCAGCAGTGACCCCGGGAACAAGTGGGTCAATCAGCCCCAGCATTTT.

CDR3 in DNA: TGCGCCAGCAGCTTGGAATATGGGAAGGTCGGGGAGCTGTTTTTT. Translation: CASSLEYGKVGELFF. The chain is built from TRBV5-1 and TRBJ2-2; D uncertain. Trimming removed 0 bases at V and 7 bases at J, with 13 bases between. Looked up from germline, CDR1 is SGHRS and CDR2 is YFSETQ. The CDR3 is made up of 15 amino acids.

The chain links TRBV9 to TRBJ2-5; 8 nucleotides agree with TRBD2. Near its end, the DNA agrees better with TRBJ2-7, so the J call may be wrong. The germline gives CDR1 SGDLS, CDR2 YYNGEE. CDR3 size: 14 residues. The CDR3 reads CASSASGRGYEQYF. The DNA for the CDR3 is TGTGCCAGCAGCGCGAGCGGGAGAGGGTACGAGCAGTACTTC.

V is TRBV5-1 and J is TRBJ2-7, with 7 bases identical to TRBD2. CDR1 is SGHRS and CDR2 is YFSETQ in the germline V gene. This CDR3 comprises 14 residues. The ends lost 4 bases at V and 2 bases at J; junction bases unmatched: 6. CDR3: CASSASSGPYEQYF. CDR3 in DNA: TGCGCCAGCAGCGCCTCTAGCGGACCCTACGAGCAGTACTTC.

The chain carries TRBV7-8 and TRBJ2-3; 8 bases are a match to TRBD2. The CDR3 contains 16 residues. The germline V gene encodes CDR1 SGHVS and CDR2 FQNEAQ. The junction had 8 bases not matched to a gene; V was cut back by 5 bases and J by 1 base. The CDR3 DNA is TGTGCCAGCAGCGCTACGGGACTAGTGGGCACAGATACGCAGTATTTT. Translation gives CASSATGLVGTDTQYF.

This chain connects TRBV29-1 to TRBJ2-1, with TRBD2 matching 8 bases. The V gene end was trimmed by 4 bases and the J gene end by 7 bases; junction bases not matched to a gene: 12. The germline V gene has CDR1 SQVTM and CDR2 ANQGSEA. The CDR3 consists of 15 residues. The CDR3 protein is CSVVGELAGPNEQFF. The CDR3 nucleotides are TGCAGCGTTGTGGGGGAGCTAGCGGGCCCAAATGAGCAGTTCTTC.

The genes are TRBV13 and TRBJ2-7; D possibly corresponds to TRBD2 (6 bases). Germline CDR1 is PRHDT and CDR2 is FYEKMQ (reference sequence). Trimming pared 2 bases from V and 2 bases from J, leaving 13 bases between. The CDR3 contains 15 residues. CDR3: CASSLMSGVTYEQYF. The CDR3 DNA sequence: TGTGCCAGCAGCTTAATGTCGGGAGTAACCTACGAGCAGTACTTC.

The genes are TRBV6-6 and TRBJ2-7; 9 bases are a match to TRBD1. Germline CDR1 is MNHNY and CDR2 is SVGAGI (reference sequence). The V gene end was trimmed by 6 bases and the J gene end by 5 bases; junction bases not matched to a gene: 8. CDR3 length: 14 amino acids. The CDR3: CASRTRDRAHEQYF. The CDR3 coding sequence is TGTGCCAGCAGGACCCGGGACAGGGCCCACGAGCAGTACTTC.